This TCR beta chain originates from a study of T cell responses to AZD1222 COVID-19 vaccine (dated by TCRdb to 2020 to 2023). Turning to the overall study: TCR sequencing was performed for 230 to 250 trial participants, of whom about 200 were given two doses of AZD1222 and around 26 were given two doses of MenACWY control vaccine. Trial participants were enrolled by age into 18-55, 56-69 and 70-plus year subgroups, with roughly 160, 29 and 62 TCR-sequenced participants respectively.

The CDR3 regions of human TCRbeta chains were analyzed by immunosequencing. The authors' pipeline ran thus. TCRs in the repertoires were compared against a reference library of SARS-CoV-2-specific TCRs that had been generated with the MIRA antigen-specificity platform. Breadth was defined as the fraction of unique TCRs that were SARS-CoV-2-associated. Depth was defined as the fraction of total T cells that were SARS-CoV-2-associated. Using the MIRA data, every spike-specific TCR was mapped to the spike region that the TCR reacted to and assigned to either a CD4 or a CD8 class. Log10-transformed breadth and depth values were compared by one-way ANOVA with Sidak's multiple comparisons tests. TCRdb took this table from immuneACCESS and kept in-frame rearrangements with V and J called. Such tables lack part of the clones; where checked against another copy, unresolved V genes explain under half of the gap, and the rest is unexplained. D and trimming were read from the DNA, whereas the V and J calls and clone size are those reported in that table. This sample holds 65,000 to 85,000 clones; approximately 90% were observed only once. The ten most abundant clones make up over 8% of the sample.

What this sample's time point label stands for: about 28 days (+/-7) after the second vaccine dose. Sample treatment or condition, as interpreted from the label and publication: meningococcal conjugate vaccine given as trial control. Vaccinee samples were obtained from the UK trials COV001 and COV002, which included a single-blind randomized controlled phase 2/3 trial of AZD1222 (ChAdOx1 nCoV-19) in healthy adults. Trial participant PBMC samples were collected at day 0 and day 28 after the second dose for TCRbeta chain sequencing. Remarks on this clone: Its antigen remains unidentified. No qualities accompany the bases; no much larger clone lies one base away.

CDR1 and CDR2 are drawn from the germline V gene (reference sequence): LNHDA, SQIVND. The CDR3 covers 14 residues, taking in both the cysteine and the phenylalanine. Only the CDR3 DNA is retained, 42 bases long and in frame from the first base. A distance of 13 bases separates the germline ends of V and J, which lose 5 bases and 2 bases respectively. On the study overall, not on this receptor specifically: Because no day 14 peak-response samples were available, the repertoires could be characterized only after the peak T cell response. Reportedly, close to half of the unique spike-specific TCRs recognized epitopes lying outside the regions that are mutated in the B.1.351 and B.1.1.7 variants. Spike-specific TCR breadth and depth rose significantly after two AZD1222 doses compared with day 0 and with MenACWY recipients. In the small 56-69-year group, the increase in depth fell short of significance, most likely because of low power. Conclusions about previously exposed vaccinees were limited because only a handful of AZD1222 recipients were SARS-CoV-2 seropositive at baseline. Most participants were white British and females outnumbered males, and the authors suggested that clonal diversity may have been underestimated. The whole spike protein was spanned by vaccine-associated CD4 TCRs, and dominant responses were seen in regions 160-218 and 743-854.

The chain uses TRBV19 and TRBJ2-7; 6 matching bases give a weak D call of TRBD2. This TCR came from an adult who received the MenACWY meningococcal vaccine as a control. Sequences were derived from peripheral blood, sampled 28 days after the second dose of the MenACWY control vaccine. The nucleotide sequence reads as follows: TGTGCCAGTAGTCGGGGGACTCTGCCCTACGAGCAGTACTTC. Its product reads: CASSRGTLPYEQYF.